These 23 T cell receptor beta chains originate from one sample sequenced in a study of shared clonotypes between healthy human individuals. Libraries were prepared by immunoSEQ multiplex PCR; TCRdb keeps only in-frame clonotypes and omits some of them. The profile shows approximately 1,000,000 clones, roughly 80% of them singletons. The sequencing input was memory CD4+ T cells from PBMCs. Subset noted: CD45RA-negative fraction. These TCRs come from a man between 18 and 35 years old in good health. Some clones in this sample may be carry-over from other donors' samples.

The CDR3 region has the DNA TGTGCCTGGAGCGTTCTCGCAGGCGCGAGTTCACCCCTCCACTTT. This encodes CAWSVLAGASSPLHF. This chain joins TRBV30 and TRBJ1-6; no firm D call. CDR1 and CDR2 (germline): GTSNPN, SVGIG (reference sequence). The CDR3 is 15 amino acids. Trimming left V 3 bases short and J 9 bases short, with 18 bases between.

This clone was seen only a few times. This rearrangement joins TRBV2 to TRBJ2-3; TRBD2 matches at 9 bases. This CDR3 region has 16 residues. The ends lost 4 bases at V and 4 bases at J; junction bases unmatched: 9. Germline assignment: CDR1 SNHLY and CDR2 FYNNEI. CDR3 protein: CASSAGDSGSSDTQYF. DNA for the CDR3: TGTGCCAGCAGTGCGGGGGATAGCGGGAGCTCAGATACGCAGTATTTT.

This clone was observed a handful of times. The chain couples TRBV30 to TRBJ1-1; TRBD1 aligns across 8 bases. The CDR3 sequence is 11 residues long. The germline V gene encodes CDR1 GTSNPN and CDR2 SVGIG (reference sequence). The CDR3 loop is CATGENTEAFF. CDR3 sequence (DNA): TGTGCGACAGGGGAGAACACTGAAGCTTTCTTT.

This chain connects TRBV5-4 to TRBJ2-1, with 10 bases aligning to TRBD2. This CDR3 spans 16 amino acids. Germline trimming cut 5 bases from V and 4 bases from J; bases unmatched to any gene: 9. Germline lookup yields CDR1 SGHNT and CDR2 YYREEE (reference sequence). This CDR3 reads CASSRPSGSSYNEQFF. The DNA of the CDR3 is TGTGCCAGCAGTAGACCTAGCGGGAGTAGTTACAATGAGCAGTTCTTC.

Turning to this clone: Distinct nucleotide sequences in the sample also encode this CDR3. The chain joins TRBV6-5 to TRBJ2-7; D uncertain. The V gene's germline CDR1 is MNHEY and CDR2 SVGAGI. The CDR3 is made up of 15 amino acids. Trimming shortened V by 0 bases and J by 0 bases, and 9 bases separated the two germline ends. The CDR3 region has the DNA TGTGCCAGCAGTTACTCATCAGCGTACTCCTACGAGCAGTACTTC. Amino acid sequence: CASSYSSAYSYEQYF.

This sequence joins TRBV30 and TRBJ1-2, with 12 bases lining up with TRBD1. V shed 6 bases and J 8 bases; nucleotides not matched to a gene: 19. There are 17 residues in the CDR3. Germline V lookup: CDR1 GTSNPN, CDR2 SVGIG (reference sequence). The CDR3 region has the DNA TGTGCCTGCAAAACGACCCCCGGGACAGGGGGCTATGAGGGCTACACCTTC. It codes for CACKTTPGTGGYEGYTF.

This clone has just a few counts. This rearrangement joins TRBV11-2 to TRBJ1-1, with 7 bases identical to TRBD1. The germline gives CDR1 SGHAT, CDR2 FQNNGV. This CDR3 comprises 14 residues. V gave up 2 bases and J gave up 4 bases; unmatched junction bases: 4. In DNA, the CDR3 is TGTGCCAGCAGCTTACGTCCAGGGGGCACTGAAGCTTTCTTT. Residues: CASSLRPGGTEAFF.

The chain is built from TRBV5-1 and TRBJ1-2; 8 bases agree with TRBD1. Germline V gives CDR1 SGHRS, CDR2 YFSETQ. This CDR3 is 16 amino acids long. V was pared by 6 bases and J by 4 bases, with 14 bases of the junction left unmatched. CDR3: CASTLPAGRGLYGYTF. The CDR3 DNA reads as TGCGCCAGCACCTTACCGGCAGGCAGGGGGCTCTATGGCTACACCTTC.

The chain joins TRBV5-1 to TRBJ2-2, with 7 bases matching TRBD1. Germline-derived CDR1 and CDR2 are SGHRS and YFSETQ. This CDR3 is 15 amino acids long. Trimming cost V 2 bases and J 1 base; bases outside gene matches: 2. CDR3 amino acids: CASSFGTENTGELFF. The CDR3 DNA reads TGCGCCAGCAGCTTCGGGACAGAGAACACCGGGGAGCTGTTTTTT.

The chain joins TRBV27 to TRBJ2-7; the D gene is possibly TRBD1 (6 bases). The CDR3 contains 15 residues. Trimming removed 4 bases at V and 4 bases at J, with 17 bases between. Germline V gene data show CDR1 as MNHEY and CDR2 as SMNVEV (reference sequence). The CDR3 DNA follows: TGTGCCAGCAGTTCCAGACCCGGGACACCTTACGAGCAGTACTTC. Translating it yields CASSSRPGTPYEQYF.

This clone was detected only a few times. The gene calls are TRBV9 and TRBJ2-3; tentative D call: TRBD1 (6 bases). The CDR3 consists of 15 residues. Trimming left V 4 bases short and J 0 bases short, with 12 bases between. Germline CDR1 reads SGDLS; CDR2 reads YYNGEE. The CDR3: CASSTRTASTDTQYF. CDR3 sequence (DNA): TGTGCCAGCAGCACACGGACAGCCAGCACAGATACGCAGTATTTT.

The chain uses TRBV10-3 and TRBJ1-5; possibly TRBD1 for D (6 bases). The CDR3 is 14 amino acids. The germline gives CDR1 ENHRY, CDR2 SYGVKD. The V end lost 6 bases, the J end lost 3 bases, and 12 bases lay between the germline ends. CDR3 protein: CAISPQGSNQPQHF. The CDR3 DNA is TGTGCCATCAGCCCACAGGGATCCAATCAGCCCCAGCATTTT.

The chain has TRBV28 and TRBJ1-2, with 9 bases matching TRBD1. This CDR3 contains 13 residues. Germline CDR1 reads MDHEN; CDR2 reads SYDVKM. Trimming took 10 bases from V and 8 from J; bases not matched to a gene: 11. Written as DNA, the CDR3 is TGTGCCACCTTTGACAGGGGGGCGCGGGGCTACACCTTC. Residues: CATFDRGARGYTF.

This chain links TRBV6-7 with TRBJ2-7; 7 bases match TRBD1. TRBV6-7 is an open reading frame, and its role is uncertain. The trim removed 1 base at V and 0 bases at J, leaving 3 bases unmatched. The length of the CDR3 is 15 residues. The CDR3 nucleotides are TGTGCCAGCAGTTACTTTCAGGGGGTCTCCTACGAGCAGTACTTC. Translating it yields CASSYFQGVSYEQYF.

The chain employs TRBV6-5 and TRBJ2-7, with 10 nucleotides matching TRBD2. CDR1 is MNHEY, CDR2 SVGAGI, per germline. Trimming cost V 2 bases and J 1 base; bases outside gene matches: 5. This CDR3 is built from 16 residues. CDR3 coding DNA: TGTGCCAGCAGTTACACCCAGCGGGAGGGGTCCTACGAGCAGTACTTC. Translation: CASSYTQREGSYEQYF.

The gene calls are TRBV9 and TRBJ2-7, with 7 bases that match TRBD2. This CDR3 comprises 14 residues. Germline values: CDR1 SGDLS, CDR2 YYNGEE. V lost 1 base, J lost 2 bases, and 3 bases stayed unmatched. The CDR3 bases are TGTGCCAGCAGCGTAAGCCGGGAGGCCTACGAGCAGTACTTC. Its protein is CASSVSREAYEQYF.

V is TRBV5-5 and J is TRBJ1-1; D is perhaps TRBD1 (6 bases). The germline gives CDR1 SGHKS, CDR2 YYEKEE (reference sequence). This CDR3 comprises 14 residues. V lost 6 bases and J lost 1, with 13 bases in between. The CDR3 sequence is CASTFIGGNTEAFF. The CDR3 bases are TGTGCCAGCACCTTCATAGGGGGGAACACTGAAGCTTTCTTT.

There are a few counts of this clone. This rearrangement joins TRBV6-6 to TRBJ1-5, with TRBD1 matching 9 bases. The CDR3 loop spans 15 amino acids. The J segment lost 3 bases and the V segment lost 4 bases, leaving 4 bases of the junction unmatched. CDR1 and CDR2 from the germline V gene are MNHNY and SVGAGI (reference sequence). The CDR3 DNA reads TGTGCCAGCAGTTTGGGACAGGGAAACAATCAGCCCCAGCATTTT. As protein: CASSLGQGNNQPQHF.

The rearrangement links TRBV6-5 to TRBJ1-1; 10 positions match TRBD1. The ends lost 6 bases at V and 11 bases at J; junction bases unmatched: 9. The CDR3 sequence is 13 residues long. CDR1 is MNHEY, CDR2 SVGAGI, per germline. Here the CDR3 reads CASSSRTGGKAFF. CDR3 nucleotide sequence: TGTGCCAGCAGCAGTCGGACAGGGGGTAAGGCTTTCTTT.

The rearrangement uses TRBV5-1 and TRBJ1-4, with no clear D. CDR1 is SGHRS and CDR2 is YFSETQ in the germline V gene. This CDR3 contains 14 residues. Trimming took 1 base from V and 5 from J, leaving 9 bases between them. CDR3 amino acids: CASSLRGPNEKLFF. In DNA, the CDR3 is TGCGCCAGCAGCTTGCGCGGGCCAAATGAAAAACTGTTTTTT.

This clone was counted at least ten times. The CDR3 loop is CASSLGPSTGELFF. CDR3 coding DNA: TGTGCCAGCAGCTTGGGACCCAGCACCGGGGAGCTGTTTTTT. The chain is built from TRBV11-3 and TRBJ2-2; D possibly matches TRBD1 or TRBD2 (5 bases each). The CDR3 contains 14 residues. Trimming took 3 bases from V and 4 from J, leaving 9 bases between them. CDR1 is SGHNT, CDR2 YENEEA, per germline. Complete variable domain (other parts from reference TRBV11-3 and TRBJ2-2): EAGVVQSPRYKIIEKKQPVAFWCNPISGHNTLYWYLQNLGQGPELLIRYENEEAVDDSQLPKDRFSAERLKGVDSTLKIQPAELGDSAVYLCASSLGPSTGELFFGEGSRLTVL.

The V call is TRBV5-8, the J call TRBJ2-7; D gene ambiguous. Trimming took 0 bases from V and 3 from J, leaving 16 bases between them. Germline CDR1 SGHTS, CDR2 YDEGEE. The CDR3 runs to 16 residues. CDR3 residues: CASSLGFGARGYEQYF. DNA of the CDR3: TGTGCCAGCAGCTTGGGGTTCGGAGCGAGAGGCTACGAGCAGTACTTC.

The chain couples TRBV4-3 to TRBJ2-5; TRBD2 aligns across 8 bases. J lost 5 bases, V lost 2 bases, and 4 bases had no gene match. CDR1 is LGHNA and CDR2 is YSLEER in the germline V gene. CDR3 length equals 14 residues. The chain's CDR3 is CASSQREGRETQYF. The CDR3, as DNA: TGCGCCAGCAGCCAACGGGAGGGGAGGGAGACCCAGTACTTC.